This T cell receptor beta chain is from a study of OX40 agonist ivuxolimab in advanced cancers. Study background: An agonistic anti-OX40 (CD134) antibody, ivuxolimab, was used to treat the patients. Dose-escalation cases comprised hepatocellular carcinoma, melanoma, renal cell or head and neck cancer.

The repertoire was sequenced with immunoSEQ multiplex PCR; TCRdb's copy has only in-frame clones and lacks some. Of 55,000 to 75,000 clones listed, about 90% are singletons. Germline V gives CDR1 SGHVS, CDR2 FNYEAQ. There are 17 residues in the CDR3. The specimen was CD4+ or CD8+ T cells sorted from blood, collected in a trial of the OX40 agonist ivuxolimab. The sequence derives from an adult with an advanced solid tumor such as melanoma, head and neck, liver or kidney cancer. The rearrangement uses TRBV7-6 and TRBJ2-5; D might be TRBD1 (6 bases). The DNA end favors TRBJ2-7, so the J call may be wrong. The CDR3: CASSPGGVGAHSYEQYF. The CDR3 DNA is TGTGCCAGCAGCCCTGGTGGGGTGGGGGCCCACTCCTACGAGCAGTACTTC.